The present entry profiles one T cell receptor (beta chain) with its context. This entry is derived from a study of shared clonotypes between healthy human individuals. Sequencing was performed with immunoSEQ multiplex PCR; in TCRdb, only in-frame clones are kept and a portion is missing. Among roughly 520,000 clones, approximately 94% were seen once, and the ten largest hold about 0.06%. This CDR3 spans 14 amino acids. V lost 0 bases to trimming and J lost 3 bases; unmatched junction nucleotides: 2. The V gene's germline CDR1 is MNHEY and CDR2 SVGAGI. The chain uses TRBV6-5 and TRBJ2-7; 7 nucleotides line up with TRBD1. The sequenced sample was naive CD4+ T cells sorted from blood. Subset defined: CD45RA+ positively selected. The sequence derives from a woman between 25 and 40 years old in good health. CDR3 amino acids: CASSYSGQSYEQYF. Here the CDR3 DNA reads TGTGCCAGCAGTTACTCGGGACAGAGCTACGAGCAGTACTTC.